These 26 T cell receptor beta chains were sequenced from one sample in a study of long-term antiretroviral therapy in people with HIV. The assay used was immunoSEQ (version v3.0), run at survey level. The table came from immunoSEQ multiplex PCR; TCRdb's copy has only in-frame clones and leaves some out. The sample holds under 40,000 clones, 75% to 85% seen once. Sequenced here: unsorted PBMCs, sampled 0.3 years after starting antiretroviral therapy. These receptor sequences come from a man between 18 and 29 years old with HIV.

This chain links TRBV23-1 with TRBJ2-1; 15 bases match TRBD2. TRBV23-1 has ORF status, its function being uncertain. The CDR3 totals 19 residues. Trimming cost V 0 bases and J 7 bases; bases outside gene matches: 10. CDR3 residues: CASSQSRGLAGGPRNEQFF. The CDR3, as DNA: TGCGCCAGCAGTCAATCGAGAGGACTAGCGGGAGGGCCAAGGAATGAGCAGTTCTTC.

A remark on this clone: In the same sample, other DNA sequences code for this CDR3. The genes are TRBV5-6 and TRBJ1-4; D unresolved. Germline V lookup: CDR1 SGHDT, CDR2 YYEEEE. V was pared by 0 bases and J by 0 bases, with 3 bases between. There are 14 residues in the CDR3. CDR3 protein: CASSLVATNEKLFF. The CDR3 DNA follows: TGTGCCAGCAGCTTGGTTGCAACTAATGAAAAACTGTTTTTT.

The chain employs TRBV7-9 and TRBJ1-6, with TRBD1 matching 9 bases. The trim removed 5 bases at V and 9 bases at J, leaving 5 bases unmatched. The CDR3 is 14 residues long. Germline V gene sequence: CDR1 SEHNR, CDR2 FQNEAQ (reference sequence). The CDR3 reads CASSTGTGISPLHF. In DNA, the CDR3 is TGTGCCAGCAGCACCGGGACAGGGATTTCACCCCTCCACTTT.

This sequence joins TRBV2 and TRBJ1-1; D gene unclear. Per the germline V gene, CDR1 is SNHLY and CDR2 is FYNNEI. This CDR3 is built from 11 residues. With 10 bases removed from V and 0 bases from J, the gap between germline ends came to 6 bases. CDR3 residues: CAKQVNTEAFF. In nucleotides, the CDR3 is TGTGCCAAACAAGTGAACACTGAAGCTTTCTTT.

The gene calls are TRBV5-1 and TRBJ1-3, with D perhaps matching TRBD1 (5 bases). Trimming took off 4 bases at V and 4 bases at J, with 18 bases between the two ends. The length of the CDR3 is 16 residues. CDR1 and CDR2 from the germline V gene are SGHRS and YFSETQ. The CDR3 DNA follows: TGCGCCAGCAGCCAAGAACCTCGGGGGATCGGAAACACCATATATTTT. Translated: CASSQEPRGIGNTIYF.

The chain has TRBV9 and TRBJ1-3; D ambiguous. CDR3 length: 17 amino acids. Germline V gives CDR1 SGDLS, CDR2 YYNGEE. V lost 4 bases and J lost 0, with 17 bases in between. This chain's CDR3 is CASSPTREVLSGNTIYF. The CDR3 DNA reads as TGTGCCAGCAGCCCCACCCGCGAGGTCCTCTCTGGAAACACCATATATTTT.

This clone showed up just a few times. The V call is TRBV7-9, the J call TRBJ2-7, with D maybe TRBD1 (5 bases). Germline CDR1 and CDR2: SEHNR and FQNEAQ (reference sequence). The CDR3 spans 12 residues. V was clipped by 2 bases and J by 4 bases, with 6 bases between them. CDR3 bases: TGTGCCAGCAGCTTACAGGGTTACGAGCAGTACTTC. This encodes CASSLQGYEQYF.

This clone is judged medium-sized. In DNA, the CDR3 is TGTGCCAGGGGACAGGGAATTGGCGAGCAGTACTTC. Its translation is CARGQGIGEQYF. The chain recombines TRBV2 with TRBJ2-7, with 9 bases matching TRBD1. V was pared by 9 bases and J by 6 bases, with 6 bases of the junction left unmatched. This CDR3 spans 12 amino acids. The germline gives CDR1 SNHLY, CDR2 FYNNEI.

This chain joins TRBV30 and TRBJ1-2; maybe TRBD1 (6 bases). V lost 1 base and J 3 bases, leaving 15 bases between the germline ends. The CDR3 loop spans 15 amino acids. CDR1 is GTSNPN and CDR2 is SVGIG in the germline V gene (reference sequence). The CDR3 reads CAWSATLGGYYGYTF. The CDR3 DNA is TGTGCCTGGAGTGCGACCCTTGGGGGCTACTATGGCTACACCTTC.

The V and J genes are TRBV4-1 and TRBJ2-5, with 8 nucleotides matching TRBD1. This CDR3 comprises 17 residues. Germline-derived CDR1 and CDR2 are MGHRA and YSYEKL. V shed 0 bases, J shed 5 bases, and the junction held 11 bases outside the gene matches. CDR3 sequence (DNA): TGCGCCAGCAGCCAAGATCGGCAGGGGGCGTGGGGGGAGACCCAGTACTTC. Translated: CASSQDRQGAWGETQYF.

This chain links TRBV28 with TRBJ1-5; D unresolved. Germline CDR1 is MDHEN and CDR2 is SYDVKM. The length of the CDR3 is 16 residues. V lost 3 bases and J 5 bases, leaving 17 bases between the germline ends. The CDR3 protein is CASSFITDEYHQPQHF. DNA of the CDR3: TGTGCCAGCAGTTTTATCACAGATGAATACCATCAGCCCCAGCATTTT.

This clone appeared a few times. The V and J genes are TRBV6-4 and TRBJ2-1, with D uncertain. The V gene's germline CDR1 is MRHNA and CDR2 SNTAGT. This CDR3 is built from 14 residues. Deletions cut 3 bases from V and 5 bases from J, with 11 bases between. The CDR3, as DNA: TGTGCCAGCAGTGATTATTCTGACCACAATGAGCAGTTCTTC. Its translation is CASSDYSDHNEQFF.

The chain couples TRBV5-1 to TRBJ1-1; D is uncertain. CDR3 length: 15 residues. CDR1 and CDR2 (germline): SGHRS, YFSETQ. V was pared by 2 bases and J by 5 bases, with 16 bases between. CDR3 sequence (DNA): TGCGCCAGCAGCTTAGGAGCAGGAGGCAGAACTGAAGCTTTCTTT. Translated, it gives CASSLGAGGRTEAFF.

The CDR3 protein is CASSVGTTGGLPLGEQYF. The CDR3 DNA reads TGTGCCAGCAGCGTAGGGACGACAGGGGGACTACCATTAGGCGAGCAGTACTTC. This rearrangement joins TRBV9 to TRBJ2-7; 9 positions agree with TRBD1. The CDR3 covers 18 residues. CDR1 is SGDLS and CDR2 is YYNGEE in the germline V gene. V shed 0 bases, J shed 6 bases, and the junction held 16 bases outside the gene matches.

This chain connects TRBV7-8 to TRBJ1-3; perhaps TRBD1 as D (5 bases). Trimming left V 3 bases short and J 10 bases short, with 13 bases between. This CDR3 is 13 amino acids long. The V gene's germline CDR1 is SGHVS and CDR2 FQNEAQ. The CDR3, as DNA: TGTGCCAGCAGCTTGAATTTCGGGGGAACCATATATTTT. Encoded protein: CASSLNFGGTIYF.

CDR3 amino acids: CASSSTSGNYGYTF. The CDR3 nucleotides read TGTGCCAGCAGCTCTACCTCCGGGAACTATGGCTACACCTTC. The rearrangement uses TRBV7-8 and TRBJ1-2, with no clear D. The germline gives CDR1 SGHVS, CDR2 FQNEAQ. V dropped 4 bases and J dropped 2 bases, with 11 bases sitting between them. The CDR3 contains 14 residues.

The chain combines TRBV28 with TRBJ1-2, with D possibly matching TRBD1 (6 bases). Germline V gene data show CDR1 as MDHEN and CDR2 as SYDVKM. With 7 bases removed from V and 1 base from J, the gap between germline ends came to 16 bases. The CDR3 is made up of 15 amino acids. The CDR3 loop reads CASIQWGAGNYGYTF. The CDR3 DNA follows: TGTGCCAGCATCCAGTGGGGGGCCGGTAACTATGGCTACACCTTC.

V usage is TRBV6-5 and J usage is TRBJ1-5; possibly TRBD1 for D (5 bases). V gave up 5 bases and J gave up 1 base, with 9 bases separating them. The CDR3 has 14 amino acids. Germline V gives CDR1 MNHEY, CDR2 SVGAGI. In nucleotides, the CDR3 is TGTGCCAGCAGTCTACGACAGAGCAATCAGCCCCAGCATTTT. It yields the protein CASSLRQSNQPQHF.

CDR3 region: CASRGWADTQYF. CDR3 DNA sequence: TGTGCCAGCAGAGGGTGGGCAGATACGCAGTATTTT. The V gene is TRBV2, the J gene TRBJ2-3, with D unresolved. In germline, CDR1 is SNHLY, CDR2 FYNNEI. CDR3 length equals 12 residues. V was pared by 6 bases and J by 4 bases, with 8 bases between.

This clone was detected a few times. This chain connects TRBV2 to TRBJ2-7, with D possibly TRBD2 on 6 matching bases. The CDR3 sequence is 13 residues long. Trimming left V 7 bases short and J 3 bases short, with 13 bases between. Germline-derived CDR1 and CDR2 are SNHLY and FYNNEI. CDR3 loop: CASIGRGSYEQYF. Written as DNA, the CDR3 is TGTGCCAGCATCGGACGGGGGAGCTACGAGCAGTACTTC. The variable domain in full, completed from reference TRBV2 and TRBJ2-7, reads EPEVTQTPSHQVTQMGQEVILRCVPISNHLYFYWYRQILGQKVEFLVSFYNNEISEKSEIFDDQFSVERPDGSNFTLKIRSTKLEDSAMYFCASIGRGSYEQYFGPGTRLTVT.

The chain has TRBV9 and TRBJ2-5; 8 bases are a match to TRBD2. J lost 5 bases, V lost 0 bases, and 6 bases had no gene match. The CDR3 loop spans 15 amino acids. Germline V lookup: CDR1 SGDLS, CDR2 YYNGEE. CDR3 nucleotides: TGTGCCAGCAGCGTAGACGGGAGGGGGGACGAGACCCAGTACTTC. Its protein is CASSVDGRGDETQYF.

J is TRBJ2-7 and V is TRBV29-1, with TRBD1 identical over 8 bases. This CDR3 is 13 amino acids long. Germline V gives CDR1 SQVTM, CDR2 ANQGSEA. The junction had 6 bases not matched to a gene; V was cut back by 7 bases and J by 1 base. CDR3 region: CSARTGSSYEQYF. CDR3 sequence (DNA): TGCAGCGCCCGGACAGGGTCGTCCTACGAGCAGTACTTC.

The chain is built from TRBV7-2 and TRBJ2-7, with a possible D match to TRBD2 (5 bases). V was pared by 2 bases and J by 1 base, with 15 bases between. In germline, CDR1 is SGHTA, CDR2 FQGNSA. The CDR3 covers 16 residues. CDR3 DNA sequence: TGTGCCAGCAGCTTATATGGGGTAGGGAGATCCTACGAGCAGTACTTC. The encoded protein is CASSLYGVGRSYEQYF.

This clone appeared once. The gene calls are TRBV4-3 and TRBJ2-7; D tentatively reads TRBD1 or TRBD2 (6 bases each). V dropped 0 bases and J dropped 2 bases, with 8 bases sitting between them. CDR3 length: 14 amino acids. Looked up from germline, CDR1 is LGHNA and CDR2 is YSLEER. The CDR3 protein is CASSQDRGPYEQYF. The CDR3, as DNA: TGCGCCAGCAGCCAAGACCGGGGGCCCTACGAGCAGTACTTC.

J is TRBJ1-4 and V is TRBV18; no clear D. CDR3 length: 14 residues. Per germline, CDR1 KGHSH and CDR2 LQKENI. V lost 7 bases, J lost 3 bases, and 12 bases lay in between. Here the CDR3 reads CASCINGPNEKLFF. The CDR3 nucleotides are TGTGCCAGCTGTATAAACGGACCTAATGAAAAACTGTTTTTT.

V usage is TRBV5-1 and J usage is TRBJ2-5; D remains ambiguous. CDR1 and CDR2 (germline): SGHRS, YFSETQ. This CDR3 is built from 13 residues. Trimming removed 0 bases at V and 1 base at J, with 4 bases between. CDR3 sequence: CASSLGGQETQYF. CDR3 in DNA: TGCGCCAGCAGCTTGGGCGGCCAAGAGACCCAGTACTTC.